Included here is one T cell receptor (beta chain) sequence, with context. Its antigen is currently unknown. The data were taken from a study of shared clonotypes between healthy human individuals. Study-level background: Every donor yielded three CD4 naive, three CD4 memory, two CD8 naive and one CD8 memory plate.

Study findings and constraints: The study found lower generation probabilities in non-shared clonotypes than in those shared by all four donors.

CDR3 size: 16 residues. J gave up 2 bases and V 1 base, and 5 bases lay outside the gene matches. In germline, CDR1 is LNHDA, CDR2 SQIVND (reference sequence). Genomic DNA (from each subset) was split evenly across several immunoSEQ plates. Assay used: immunoSEQ multiplex PCR; TCRdb lists only in-frame clones, some missing. The sample holds under 600,000 clones, approximately 97% seen once. Study donors comprised healthy, HIV-negative adults devoid of recent acute infection or vaccination. This TCR was recovered from a woman under 40 in good health. The genes are TRBV19 and TRBJ2-1, with TRBD1 matching over 7 bases. Material for sequencing was naive CD4+ T cells sorted from blood. Sample subset: CD45RA+ positively selected. The CDR3 protein is CASSIGRTGPYNEQFF. The CDR3 DNA sequence: TGTGCCAGTAGTATAGGTAGGACAGGACCCTACAATGAGCAGTTCTTC.